The entry below describes one TCR beta chain. This receptor's antigen is unknown. No base quality information exists; no much larger clone differs at one position. From cysteine to phenylalanine, the CDR3 is 21 amino acids long. Here the CDR3 DNA is all that survives: 63 bases in frame from base 1. V trim: 6 bases; J trim: 1 base; unmatched bases: 15. For CDR1 and CDR2, the germline V gene (reference sequence) lists MNHNY and SVGAGI. These data come from a study of blood T cell repertoires in COVID-19 (dated by TCRdb to 2018 to 2021). The study in broad terms: Samples covering the acute and convalescent phases of COVID-19 were provided by collaborators in the United States, Italy and Spain. The prospective study material was composed of cDNA or gDNA derived from T cells, B-cell-depleted T cells, or PBMCs. The dataset comprised deeply sampled blood TCRbeta repertoires from subjects exposed to, actively infected with, or recovered from COVID-19. The repertoires were released in a freely available public database meant as a resource for research on the immune response to SARS-CoV-2. The samples were drawn from the first 160 participants of the ongoing ImmuneRACE study and from 1,254 subjects provided by 6 global collaborators. A de-identified subject ID, COVID-19 status, age in years and sex were almost always included in the sample metadata. HLA class I and class II types, where available, came from metadata supplied by the sample provider rather than from assay-based typing.

TCRbeta CDR3 regions were amplified from genomic DNA using the immunoSEQ Assay, a bias-controlled multiplex PCR. On the study's bioinformatics: The number of nucleated cells in each sample was estimated from the amplification of reference gene primers within the assay. To quantify the absolute abundance of each unique TCRbeta CDR3 rearrangement, sequence reads were collapsed and filtered. For each sample, productive Simpson clonality was calculated as the square root of Simpson's diversity index over productive rearrangements. Imported from immuneACCESS, the table was reduced by TCRdb to in-frame sequences with V and J called. These copies leave out some clones; in studies compared against another copy, an unresolved V gene accounts for under half, and the cause of the remainder is not known. The DNA was the basis for D and trimming; V, J and clone size are from that table. The table for this sample lists 220,000 or so clones; roughly 84% of them were counted only once. The ten largest clones take up less than 7% of the sample.

Participants in the prospective study were aged roughly 18 to 89 years, lived in 20 to 30 United States geographic areas, and enrolled through a virtual design. In the prospective study, participants were assigned to cohorts based on the clinical history participants reported in a screening survey and a study questionnaire. Recovered participants in ImmuneRACE Cohort 3 were defined as having two consecutive negative NP/OP PCR tests, clearance from a healthcare professional, or resolution of symptoms. In the prospective study, whole blood, serum and a nasopharyngeal or oropharyngeal swab were collected from each participant by mobile phlebotomists. Participants in the prospective study had the option to provide additional blood draws and questionnaires over an approximately 2-month period. Blood samples from the prospective study were shipped frozen or at room temperature prior to DNA extraction.

Results and caveats for the whole study, not just this receptor: The amount of clinical and demographic metadata varied by source and participant and was provided uncurated.

Specimen: PBMCs or T cells enriched from blood (not recorded which). The source of this sequence is a woman in her forties who had recovered from COVID-19. The sequence joins TRBV6-6 to TRBJ2-2; TRBD2 lines up with 15 middle nucleotides. CDR3 loop: CASSRGLAGGPAAKNTGELFF. The DNA sequence is as follows: TGTGCCAGCAGCCGCGGACTAGCGGGAGGGCCAGCGGCTAAGAACACCGGGGAGCTGTTTTTT.